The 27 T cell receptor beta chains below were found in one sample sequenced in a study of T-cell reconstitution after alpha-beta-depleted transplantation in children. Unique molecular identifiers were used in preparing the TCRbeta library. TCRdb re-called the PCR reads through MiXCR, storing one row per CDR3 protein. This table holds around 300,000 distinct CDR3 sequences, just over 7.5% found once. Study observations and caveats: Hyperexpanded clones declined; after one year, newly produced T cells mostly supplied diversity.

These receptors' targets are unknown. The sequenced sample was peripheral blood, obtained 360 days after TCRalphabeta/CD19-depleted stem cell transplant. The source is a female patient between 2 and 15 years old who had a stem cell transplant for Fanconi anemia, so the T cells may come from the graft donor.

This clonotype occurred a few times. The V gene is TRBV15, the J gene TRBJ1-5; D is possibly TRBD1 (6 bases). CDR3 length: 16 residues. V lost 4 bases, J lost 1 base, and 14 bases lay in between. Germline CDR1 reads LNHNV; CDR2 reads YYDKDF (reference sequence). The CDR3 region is CATSKQGRLSNQPQHF. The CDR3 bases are TGTGCCACCAGCAAACAGGGAAGGTTGAGCAATCAGCCCCAGCATTTT.

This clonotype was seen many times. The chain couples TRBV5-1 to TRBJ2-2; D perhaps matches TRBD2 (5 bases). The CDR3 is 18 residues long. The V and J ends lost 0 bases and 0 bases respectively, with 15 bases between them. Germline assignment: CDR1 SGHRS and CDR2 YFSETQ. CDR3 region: CASSLAARTETNTGELFF. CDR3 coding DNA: TGCGCCAGCAGCTTGGCAGCTAGGACTGAAACGAACACCGGGGAGCTGTTTTTT. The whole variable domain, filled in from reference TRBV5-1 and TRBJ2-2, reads KAGVTQTPRYLIKTRGQQVTLSCSPISGHRSVSWYQQTPGQGLQFLFEYFSETQRNKGNFPGRFSGRQFSNSRSEMNVSTLELGDSALYLCASSLAARTETNTGELFFGEGSRLTVL.

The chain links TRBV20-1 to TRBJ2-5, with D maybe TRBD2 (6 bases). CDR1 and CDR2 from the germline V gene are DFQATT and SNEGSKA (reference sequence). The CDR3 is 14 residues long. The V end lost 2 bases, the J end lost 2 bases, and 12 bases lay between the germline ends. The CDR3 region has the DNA TGCAGTGCTAGACTCGGAGGGCAGCAAGAGACCCAGTACTTC. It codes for CSARLGGQQETQYF.

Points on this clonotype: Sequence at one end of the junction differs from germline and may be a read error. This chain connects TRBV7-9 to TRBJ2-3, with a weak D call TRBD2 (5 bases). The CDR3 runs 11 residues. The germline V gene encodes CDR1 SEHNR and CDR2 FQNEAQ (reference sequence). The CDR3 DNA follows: TGTGCCAGCAGCTTATCCTGGGAGAGGACTTTT. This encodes CASSLSWERTF.

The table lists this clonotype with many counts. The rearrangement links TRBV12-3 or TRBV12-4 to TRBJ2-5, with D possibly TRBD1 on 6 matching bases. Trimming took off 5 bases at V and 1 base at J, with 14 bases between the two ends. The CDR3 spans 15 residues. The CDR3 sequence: CASSPQGTRQETQYF. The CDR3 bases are TGTGCCAGCAGTCCTCAGGGGACCCGCCAAGAGACCCAGTACTTC.

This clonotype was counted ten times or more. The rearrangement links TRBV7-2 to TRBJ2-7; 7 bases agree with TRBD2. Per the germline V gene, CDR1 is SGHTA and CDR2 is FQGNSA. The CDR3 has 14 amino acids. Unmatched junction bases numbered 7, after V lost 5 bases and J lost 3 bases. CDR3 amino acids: CASSGSSGHYEQYF. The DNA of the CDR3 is TGTGCCAGCAGCGGATCTAGCGGTCACTACGAGCAGTACTTC.

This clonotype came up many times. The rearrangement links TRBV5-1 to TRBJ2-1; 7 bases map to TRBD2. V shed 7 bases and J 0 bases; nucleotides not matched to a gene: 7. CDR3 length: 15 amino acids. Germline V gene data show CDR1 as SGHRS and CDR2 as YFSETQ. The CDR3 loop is CASAAGSSSYNEQFF. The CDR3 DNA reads TGCGCCAGCGCAGCGGGATCGAGCTCCTACAATGAGCAGTTCTTC. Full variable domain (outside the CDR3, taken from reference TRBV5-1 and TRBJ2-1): KAGVTQTPRYLIKTRGQQVTLSCSPISGHRSVSWYQQTPGQGLQFLFEYFSETQRNKGNFPGRFSGRQFSNSRSEMNVSTLELGDSALYLCASAAGSSSYNEQFFGPGTRLTVL.

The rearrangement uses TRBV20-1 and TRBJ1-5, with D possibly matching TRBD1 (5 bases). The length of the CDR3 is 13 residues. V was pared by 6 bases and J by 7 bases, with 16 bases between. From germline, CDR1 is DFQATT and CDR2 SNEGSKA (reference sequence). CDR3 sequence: CSAVGGLRQPQHF. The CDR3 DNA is TGCAGTGCGGTCGGGGGACTGAGGCAGCCCCAGCATTTT.

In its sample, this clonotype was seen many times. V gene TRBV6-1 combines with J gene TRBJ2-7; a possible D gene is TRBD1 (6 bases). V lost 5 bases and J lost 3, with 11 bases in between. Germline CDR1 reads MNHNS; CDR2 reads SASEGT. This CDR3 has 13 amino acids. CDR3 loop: CASSRQDFYEQYF. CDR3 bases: TGTGCCAGCAGTCGACAGGATTTCTACGAGCAGTACTTC.

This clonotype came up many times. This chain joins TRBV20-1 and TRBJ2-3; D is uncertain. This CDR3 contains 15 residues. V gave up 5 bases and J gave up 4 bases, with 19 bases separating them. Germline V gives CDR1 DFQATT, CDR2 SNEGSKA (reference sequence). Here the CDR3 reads CSAPPPSRVPDTQYF. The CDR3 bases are TGCAGTGCTCCCCCGCCCAGTCGAGTCCCAGATACGCAGTATTTT.

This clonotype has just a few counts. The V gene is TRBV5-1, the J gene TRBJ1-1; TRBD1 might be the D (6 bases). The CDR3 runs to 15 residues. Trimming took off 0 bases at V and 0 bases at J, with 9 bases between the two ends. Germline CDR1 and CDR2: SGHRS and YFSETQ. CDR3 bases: TGCGCCAGCAGCTTGGAGGGGGGGGTGAACACTGAAGCTTTCTTT. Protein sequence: CASSLEGGVNTEAFF. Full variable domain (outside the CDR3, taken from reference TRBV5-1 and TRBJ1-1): KAGVTQTPRYLIKTRGQQVTLSCSPISGHRSVSWYQQTPGQGLQFLFEYFSETQRNKGNFPGRFSGRQFSNSRSEMNVSTLELGDSALYLCASSLEGGVNTEAFFGQGTRLTVV.

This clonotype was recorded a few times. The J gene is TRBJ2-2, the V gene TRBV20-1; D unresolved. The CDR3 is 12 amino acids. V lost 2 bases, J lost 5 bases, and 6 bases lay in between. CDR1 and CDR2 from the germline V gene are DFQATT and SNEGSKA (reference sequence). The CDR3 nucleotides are TGCAGTGCTAGATTCTATACCGGGGAGCTGTTTTTT. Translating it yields CSARFYTGELFF.

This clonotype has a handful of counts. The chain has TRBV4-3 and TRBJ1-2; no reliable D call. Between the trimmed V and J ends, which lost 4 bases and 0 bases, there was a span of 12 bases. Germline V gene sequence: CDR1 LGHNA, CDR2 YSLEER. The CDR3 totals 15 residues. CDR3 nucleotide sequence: TGCGCCAGCAGCCGGGAACGTCAATCTAACTATGGCTACACCTTC. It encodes CASSRERQSNYGYTF.

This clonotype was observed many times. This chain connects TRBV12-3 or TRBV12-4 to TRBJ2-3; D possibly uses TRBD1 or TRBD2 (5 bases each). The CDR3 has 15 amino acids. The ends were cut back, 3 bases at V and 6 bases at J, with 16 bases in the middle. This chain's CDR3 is CASSLGLAGSDTQYF. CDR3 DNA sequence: TGTGCCAGCAGTTTGGGGCTGGCAGGGAGCGATACGCAGTATTTT.

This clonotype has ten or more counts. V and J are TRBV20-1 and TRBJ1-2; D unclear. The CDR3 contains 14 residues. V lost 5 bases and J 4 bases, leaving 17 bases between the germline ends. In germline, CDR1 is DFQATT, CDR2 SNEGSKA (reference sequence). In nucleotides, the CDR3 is TGCAGTGCTCTGGACGCGGTCCTCCTCTATGGCTACACCTTC. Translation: CSALDAVLLYGYTF.

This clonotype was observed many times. For the CDR3, the DNA is TGTGCCAGCAGCATCCGACAGCGCATGAACACTGAAGCTTTCTTT. Translation gives CASSIRQRMNTEAFF. The V call is TRBV7-2, the J call TRBJ1-1, with a possible D match to TRBD1 (5 bases). CDR1 and CDR2 (germline): SGHTA, FQGNSA. V was clipped by 5 bases and J by 0 bases, with 13 bases between them. This CDR3 contains 15 residues.

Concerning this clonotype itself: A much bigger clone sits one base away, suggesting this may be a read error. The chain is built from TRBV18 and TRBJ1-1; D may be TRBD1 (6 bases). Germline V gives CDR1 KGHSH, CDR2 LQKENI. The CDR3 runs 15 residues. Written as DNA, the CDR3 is TGTTCCAGCTCACCCCGGGGGGCGGCGAACACTGAAGCTTTCTTT. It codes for CSSSPRGAANTEAFF.

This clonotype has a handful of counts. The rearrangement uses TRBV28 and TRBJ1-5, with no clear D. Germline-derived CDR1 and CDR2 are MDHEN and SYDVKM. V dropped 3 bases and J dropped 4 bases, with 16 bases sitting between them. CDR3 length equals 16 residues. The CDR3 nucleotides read TGTGCCAGCAGTTTTGACTGGGCCCGACTTAATCAGCCCCAGCATTTT. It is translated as CASSFDWARLNQPQHF.

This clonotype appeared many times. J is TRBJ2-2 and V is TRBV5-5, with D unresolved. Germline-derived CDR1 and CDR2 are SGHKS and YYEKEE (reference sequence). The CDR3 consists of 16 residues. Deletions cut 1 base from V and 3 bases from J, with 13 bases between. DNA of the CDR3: TGTGCCAGCAGCTTGATTCATCAGGCATACACCGGGGAGCTGTTTTTT. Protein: CASSLIHQAYTGELFF.

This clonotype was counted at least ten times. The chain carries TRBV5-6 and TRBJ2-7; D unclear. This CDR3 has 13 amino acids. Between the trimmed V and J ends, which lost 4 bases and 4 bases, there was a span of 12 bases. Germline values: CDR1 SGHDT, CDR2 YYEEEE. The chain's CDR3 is CASSPGRLYEQYF. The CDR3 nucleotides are TGTGCCAGCAGCCCCGGACGCCTGTACGAGCAGTACTTC. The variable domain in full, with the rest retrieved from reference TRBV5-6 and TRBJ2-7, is DAGVTQSPTHLIKTRGQQVTLRCSPKSGHDTVSWYQQALGQGPQFIFQYYEEEERQRGNFPDRFSGHQFPNYSSELNVNALLLGDSALYLCASSPGRLYEQYFGPGTRLTVT.

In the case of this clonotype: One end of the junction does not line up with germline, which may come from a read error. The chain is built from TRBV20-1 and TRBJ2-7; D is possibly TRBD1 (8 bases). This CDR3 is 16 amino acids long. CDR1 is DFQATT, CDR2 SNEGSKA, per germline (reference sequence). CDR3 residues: CCAKSTLQGGIYEQYF. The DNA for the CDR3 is TGCTGTGCTAAGTCCACCCTACAGGGGGGGATTTACGAGCAGTACTTC.

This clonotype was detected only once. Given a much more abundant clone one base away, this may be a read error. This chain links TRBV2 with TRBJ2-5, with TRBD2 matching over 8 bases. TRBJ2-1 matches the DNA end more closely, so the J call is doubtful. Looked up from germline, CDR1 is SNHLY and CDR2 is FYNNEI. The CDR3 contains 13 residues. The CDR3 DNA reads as TGTGCCAGCAGGGGGACTAGTTTGGAGACCCAGTTCTTC. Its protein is CASRGTSLETQFF.

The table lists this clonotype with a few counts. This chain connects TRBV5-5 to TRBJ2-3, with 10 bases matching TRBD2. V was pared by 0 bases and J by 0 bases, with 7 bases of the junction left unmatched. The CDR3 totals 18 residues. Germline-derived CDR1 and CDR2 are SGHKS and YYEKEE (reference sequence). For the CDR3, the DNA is TGTGCCAGCAGCTTGGGAGCGGGGGGGCCCACTAGCACAGATACGCAGTATTTT. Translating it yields CASSLGAGGPTSTDTQYF. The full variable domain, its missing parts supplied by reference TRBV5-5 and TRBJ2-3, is DAGVTQSPTHLIKTRGQQVTLRCSPISGHKSVSWYQQVLGQGPQFIFQYYEKEERGRGNFPDRFSARQFPNYSSELNVNALLLGDSALYLCASSLGAGGPTSTDTQYFGPGTRLTVL.

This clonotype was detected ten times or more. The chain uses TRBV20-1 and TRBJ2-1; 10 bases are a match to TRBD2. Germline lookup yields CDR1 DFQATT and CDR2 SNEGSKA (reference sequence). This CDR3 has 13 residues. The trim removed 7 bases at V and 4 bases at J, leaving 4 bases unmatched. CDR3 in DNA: TGCAGTGGGACTAGCGGAATATACAATGAGCAGTTCTTC. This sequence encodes CSGTSGIYNEQFF.

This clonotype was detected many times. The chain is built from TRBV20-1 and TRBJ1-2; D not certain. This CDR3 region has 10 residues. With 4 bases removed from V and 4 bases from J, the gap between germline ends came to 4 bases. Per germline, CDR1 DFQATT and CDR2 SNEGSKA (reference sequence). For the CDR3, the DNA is TGCAGTGCTAATTTCTATGGCTACACCTTC. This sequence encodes CSANFYGYTF.

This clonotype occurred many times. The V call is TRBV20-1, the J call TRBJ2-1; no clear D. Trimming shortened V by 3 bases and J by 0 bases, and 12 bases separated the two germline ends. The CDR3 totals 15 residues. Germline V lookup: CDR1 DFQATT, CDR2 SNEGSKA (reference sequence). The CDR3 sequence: CSASLLRSSYNEQFF. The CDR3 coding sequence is TGCAGTGCTAGTCTTCTGCGGAGCTCCTACAATGAGCAGTTCTTC.

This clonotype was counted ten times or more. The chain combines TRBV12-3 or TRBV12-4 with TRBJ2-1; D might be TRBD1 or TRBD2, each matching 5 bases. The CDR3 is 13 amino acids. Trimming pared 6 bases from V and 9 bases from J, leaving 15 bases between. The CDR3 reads CASSPVRGGEQFF. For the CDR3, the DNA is TGTGCCAGCAGCCCCGTTCGGGGCGGTGAGCAGTTCTTC.